This T cell receptor (beta chain) was sequenced in a study of a mutant IDH1 vaccine in newly diagnosed glioma (dated by TCRdb to about 2021). About the full investigation: Patients received eight vaccinations in weeks 1, 3, 5, 7, 11, 15, 19 and 23, corresponding to visits V03 through V10. In the chemotherapy-containing groups, vaccination started alongside temozolomide cycles, whereas in patients who had radiotherapy alone it started 4-6 weeks after radiotherapy. Of the approximately 29 treated patients, 62.5% were male and about 40% were female, and a mean age of approximately 40 years was recorded. Before enrollment, most patients had been given radiochemotherapy with temozolomide as standard therapy, while the rest had received either radiotherapy alone or temozolomide alone. Peripheral blood was drawn at six visits: V03 (baseline), V05, V07, V10, V12 and V13. Longitudinal TCRB deep sequencing was performed for 20 to 25 treated patients wherever samples were available for exploratory analyses.

The germline V gene (reference sequence) supplies CDR1 MNHEY and CDR2 SMNVEV. The CDR3 goes from the cysteine to the phenylalanine over 15 residues. The kept DNA is CDR3 alone, 45 bases in frame from the first base. Between the V and J ends, shortened by 3 bases and 3 bases respectively, the junction contains 12 bases. Receptor libraries were prepared by the immunoSEQ multiplex PCR assay. Rearranged TCR beta chain sequences were amplified using the hsTCRB Kit according to the manufacturer's protocol. Sequencing of TCRB libraries was carried out on an Illumina MiSeq. The published analysis was carried out like this. The kit vendor's proprietary platform handled demultiplexing, trimming and gene mapping. TCRdb mirrors the immuneACCESS table, restricted to in-frame sequences. Some clones are absent from its copies; in checked studies, under half trace to an unresolved V gene, and the reason for the others is unknown. V, J and clone size are those of that table, while D and trimming were read from the DNA. In this sample the table shows roughly 48,000 clones, 91% of which occur a single time. The ten top clones hold approximately 2.5% of the sample.

Broad study findings and their caveats: Changes in the top peripheral T cell clonotypes picked up by TCRB sequencing did not appear to be linked to pseudoprogression. Availability determined which PBMC samples were chosen for TCRB deep sequencing. The authors stated that sample limitations prevented analyses of patient blood samples from being reproduced. Immune responses induced by the vaccine were seen in around 93% of patients across multiple MHC alleles.

As concerns this clone: Its recognized antigen is unknown. No much larger clonotype is one base removed from it; base qualities were not supplied.

This sample's time point label indicates: week 11, during vaccination. Each vaccine dose was 300 ug of a 20-mer mutant IDH1 peptide in Montanide, given subcutaneously with topical imiquimod. Newly diagnosed WHO grade 3 or 4 IDH1-mutant astrocytomas showing loss of nuclear ATRX were present in the donors. The samples were drawn from NOA16, a multicentre, single-arm, open-label phase I trial in Germany that tested a mutant IDH1 peptide vaccine in humans for the first time. Genomic DNA for TCRB sequencing was extracted from EDTA blood using the DNeasy Blood and Tissue Kit. This receptor was identified in a man aged 45-65 years with glioma. The starting material was PBMCs, obtained from a glioma patient whose treatment included an IDH1 peptide vaccine. This chain joins TRBV27 to TRBJ1-5; perhaps TRBD1 is the D gene, with 5 bases matching. This receptor carries the CDR3 CASSFSDRNNQPQHF. The DNA reads as follows: TGTGCCAGCAGTTTCTCCGACAGAAACAATCAGCCCCAGCATTTT.